These 25 T cell receptor beta chains were sequenced from one sample in a study of Ad26.COV2.S vaccination and SARS-CoV-2 variants. Assay: immunoSEQ multiplex PCR; the TCRdb copy retains only in-frame clones and omits some. Here the sample spans hundreds of thousands of clones, 86% being singletons. The treatment is: over 15 received Ad26.COV2.S at low or high dose, single or two shots; about 5 received placebo; per-sample allocation not given. On day 63 after the first injection, vaccine and placebo recipients gave samples. The sample in question was peripheral blood, obtained in a trial of Ad26.COV2.S vaccine versus placebo. The receptors originated from a person aged 18-65 years who received the Ad26.COV2.S COVID-19 vaccine or a placebo.

The V call is TRBV28, the J call TRBJ2-7, with D hard to call. Germline lookup yields CDR1 MDHEN and CDR2 SYDVKM. Between the trimmed V and J ends, which lost 2 bases and 6 bases, there was a span of 14 bases. This CDR3 contains 14 residues. This CDR3 reads CASSLPATLSEQYF. In nucleotides, the CDR3 is TGTGCCAGCAGTTTACCGGCCACCCTCAGCGAGCAGTACTTC.

This clone appeared once. This sequence joins TRBV6-5 and TRBJ2-5; 7 bases align to TRBD1. The CDR3 covers 14 residues. The V gene end was trimmed by 6 bases and the J gene end by 5 bases; junction bases not matched to a gene: 9. From germline, CDR1 is MNHEY and CDR2 SVGAGI. The CDR3 loop reads CASSRTGRMETQYF. The CDR3 DNA reads TGTGCCAGCAGCCGGACAGGTCGAATGGAGACCCAGTACTTC.

The chain joins TRBV11-2 to TRBJ2-3; possible D gene TRBD2, 6 bases. V was shortened by 4 bases and J by 12 bases, with 20 bases between the two germline ends. The CDR3 spans 14 residues. The germline V gene has CDR1 SGHAT and CDR2 FQNNGV. DNA for the CDR3: TGTGCCAGCAGCTCTGGGGGAGGTATCCAACTCCAGTATTTT. Its protein is CASSSGGGIQLQYF.

This sequence joins TRBV21-1 and TRBJ2-4. TRBV21-1 is termed a pseudogene. The CDR3 totals 15 residues. The CDR3 loop reads CASSAGGSHQNIQYF. In nucleotides, the CDR3 is TGTGCCAGCAGCGCCGGGGGCAGTCACCAAAACATTCAGTACTTC.

This clone was seen just once. The V call is TRBV7-2, the J call TRBJ1-4; 7 bases are a match to TRBD1. The CDR3 contains 16 residues. V trimming: 5 bases; J trimming: 8 bases; junction bases outside the gene matches: 14. Germline CDR1 is SGHTA and CDR2 is FQGNSA. The CDR3 sequence is CASSPDPMTGREKLFF. The CDR3 nucleotides read TGTGCCAGCAGCCCGGATCCGATGACAGGGCGAGAAAAACTGTTTTTT.

The chain links TRBV27 to TRBJ2-1, with a weak D call TRBD2 (6 bases). The CDR3 consists of 16 residues. V shed 7 bases and J shed 3 bases, with 19 bases lying between them. Looked up from germline, CDR1 is MNHEY and CDR2 is SMNVEV (reference sequence). CDR3 nucleotides: TGTGCCAGCAAAGATGAGGGAGGCGCCTTCTACAATGAGCAGTTCTTC. As protein: CASKDEGGAFYNEQFF.

The chain is built from TRBV5-1 and TRBJ2-5; tentative D call: TRBD1 (6 bases). This CDR3 is 14 amino acids long. CDR1 SGHRS and CDR2 YFSETQ come from the germline V gene. V lost 0 bases to trimming and J lost 4 bases, with 10 bases between them. The CDR3 nucleotides are TGCGCCAGCAGCTTGGCCCAGGGGCCAGAGACCCAGTACTTC. The encoded protein is CASSLAQGPETQYF.

The rearrangement links TRBV6-2 or TRBV6-3 to TRBJ1-5; D is ambiguous. CDR3 length: 13 amino acids. Trimming cost V 6 bases and J 4 bases, with 10 bases left between them. The germline CDR1 and CDR2 sequences are MNHEY and SVGEGT. The CDR3 DNA follows: TGTGCCAGCAGCAACGAGCAGAATCAGCCCCAGCATTTT. This sequence encodes CASSNEQNQPQHF.

V gene TRBV11-2 combines with J gene TRBJ2-1, with 10 bases lining up with TRBD2. The germline gives CDR1 SGHAT, CDR2 FQNNGV. CDR3 length equals 17 residues. V shed 8 bases, J shed 10 bases, and the junction held 20 bases outside the gene matches. The CDR3 loop reads CASRILVGTEGLAEQFF. The CDR3 DNA reads as TGTGCCAGCCGAATATTGGTCGGGACGGAGGGACTAGCGGAGCAGTTCTTC.

The chain combines TRBV19 with TRBJ1-4; no definite D call. Trimming stripped 7 bases from V and 3 bases from J, with 15 bases between. Germline V lookup: CDR1 LNHDA, CDR2 SQIVND (reference sequence). This CDR3 is 15 amino acids long. The CDR3 DNA sequence: TGTGCCAGTAAAAGGTTGTCAGGCGCTAATGAAAAACTGTTTTTT. Translating gives CASKRLSGANEKLFF.

The V call is TRBV7-2, the J call TRBJ2-7; 7 positions match TRBD1. Trimming at V came to 4 bases and at J to 2 bases, leaving 11 bases not matched to a gene. This CDR3 is built from 16 residues. Germline V CDR1 and CDR2: SGHTA, FQGNSA. CDR3 residues: CASSSWTGSVPYEQYF. The CDR3 nucleotides are TGTGCCAGCAGCTCGTGGACAGGTTCCGTTCCCTACGAGCAGTACTTC.

The gene calls are TRBV5-5 and TRBJ2-7, with D hard to call. CDR3 length: 15 residues. Germline values: CDR1 SGHKS, CDR2 YYEKEE (reference sequence). V lost 0 bases, J lost 1 base, and 11 bases lay in between. The CDR3 sequence is CASSLEDQNSYEQYF. The DNA for the CDR3 is TGTGCCAGCAGCTTGGAGGACCAGAATTCCTACGAGCAGTACTTC.

This chain links TRBV11-2 with TRBJ2-7; possibly TRBD1 for D (5 bases). Germline CDR1 is SGHAT and CDR2 is FQNNGV. V lost 4 bases to trimming and J lost 3 bases, with 16 bases between them. This CDR3 has 15 amino acids. The CDR3 region is CASSSLRQQYYEQYF. The CDR3 nucleotides read TGTGCCAGCAGCTCTCTCCGACAGCAATACTACGAGCAGTACTTC.

V and J are TRBV7-2 and TRBJ1-1, with 7 bases fitting TRBD1. The CDR3 contains 14 residues. Trimming at V came to 4 bases and at J to 5 bases, leaving 7 bases not matched to a gene. CDR1 and CDR2 (germline): SGHTA, FQGNSA. This CDR3 reads CASSSPPGGTEAFF. CDR3 in DNA: TGTGCCAGCAGCTCACCCCCAGGGGGGACTGAAGCTTTCTTT.

This sequence joins TRBV19 and TRBJ1-2; 9 bases are shared with TRBD1. With V trimmed by 5 bases and J by 6 bases, 10 bases remained unmatched. This CDR3 is 15 amino acids long. Germline loops: CDR1 LNHDA, CDR2 SQIVND (reference sequence). This CDR3 is CASSSGTGSSHGYTF. The DNA for the CDR3 is TGTGCCAGTAGTTCGGGGACAGGGTCGTCTCATGGCTACACCTTC. Looking up the rest from reference TRBV19 and TRBJ1-2 gives the full variable domain: DGGITQSPKYLFRKEGQNVTLSCEQNLNHDAMYWYRQDPGQGLRLIYYSQIVNDFQKGDIAEGYSVSREKKESFPLTVTSAQKNPTAFYLCASSSGTGSSHGYTFGSGTRLTVV.

V usage is TRBV28 and J usage is TRBJ1-1; TRBD1 matches at 7 bases. CDR1 MDHEN and CDR2 SYDVKM come from the germline V gene. The CDR3 consists of 13 residues. The J segment lost 5 bases and the V segment lost 6 bases, leaving 6 bases of the junction unmatched. This chain's CDR3 is CASRDAGGTEAFF. CDR3 sequence (DNA): TGTGCCAGCAGGGACGCAGGGGGGACTGAAGCTTTCTTT.

V gene TRBV7-9 combines with J gene TRBJ2-7, with a tentative D call TRBD1 (5 bases). V lost 1 base, J lost 5 bases, and 15 bases lay in between. The CDR3 length is 15 residues. Germline V CDR1 and CDR2: SEHNR, FQNEAQ (reference sequence). CDR3 region: CASSLEASGLNEQYF. For the CDR3, the DNA is TGTGCCAGCAGCTTAGAGGCTTCAGGGTTAAACGAGCAGTACTTC.

CDR3 residues: CASREGTSSTDTQYF. CDR3 DNA sequence: TGTGCCAGCAGGGAGGGAACATCTAGCACAGATACGCAGTATTTT. V and J are TRBV7-9 and TRBJ2-3, with TRBD2 as a possible D gene (6 bases). Germline values: CDR1 SEHNR, CDR2 FQNEAQ (reference sequence). The CDR3 has 15 residues. Trimming pared 6 bases from V and 0 bases from J, leaving 13 bases between.

The genes are TRBV7-9 and TRBJ1-2; 9 nucleotides match TRBD1. The CDR3 is made up of 15 amino acids. After removal of 1 base from V and 8 bases from J, the junction contained 8 bases not matched to a gene. Per the germline V gene, CDR1 is SEHNR and CDR2 is FQNEAQ (reference sequence). The CDR3 region is CASSLGGQGIRGYTF. Here the CDR3 DNA reads TGTGCCAGCAGCTTAGGGGGACAGGGAATAAGGGGCTACACCTTC.

This chain joins TRBV10-1 and TRBJ2-7; D assignment may be TRBD1 or TRBD2 (6 bases each). The CDR3 extends over 15 amino acids. The germline V gene encodes CDR1 WNHNN and CDR2 SYGVQD (reference sequence). The V and J ends lost 3 bases and 2 bases respectively, with 14 bases between them. The CDR3 reads CASSERRGVTYEQYF. CDR3 coding DNA: TGCGCCAGCAGTGAACGAAGGGGGGTTACCTACGAGCAGTACTTC.

The chain combines TRBV2 with TRBJ2-1, with D hard to call. Trimming removed 5 bases at V and 7 bases at J, with 6 bases between. This CDR3 comprises 11 residues. Germline V gives CDR1 SNHLY, CDR2 FYNNEI. CDR3 nucleotides: TGTGCCAGCAGTAGAGCTAATGAGCAGTTCTTC. Protein: CASSRANEQFF.

As DNA, the CDR3 is TGTGCCAGCAGCCAAGAACCCCAGTTTAACCCCTCTGGGGCCAACGTCCTGACTTTC. This gives the protein CASSQEPQFNPSGANVLTF. The rearrangement uses TRBV3-1 (or the pseudogene TRBV3-2) and TRBJ2-6; D not certain. CDR1 LGHDT and CDR2 YNNKEL come from the germline V gene (reference sequence). The CDR3 is made up of 19 amino acids. The ends were cut back, 0 bases at V and 0 bases at J, with 15 bases in the middle.

The chain employs TRBV27 and TRBJ1-5; tentative D call: TRBD1 (6 bases). The germline V gene has CDR1 MNHEY and CDR2 SMNVEV (reference sequence). This CDR3 has 14 residues. Trimming took 2 bases from V and 5 from J, leaving 10 bases between them. The CDR3 coding sequence is TGTGCCAGCAGTTTAGCAGGGGTAGATCAGCCCCAGCATTTT. The encoded protein is CASSLAGVDQPQHF.

The J gene is TRBJ2-1, the V gene TRBV9; D ambiguous. The germline CDR1 and CDR2 sequences are SGDLS and YYNGEE. The CDR3 consists of 15 residues. V gave up 0 bases and J gave up 8 bases, with 15 bases separating them. This chain's CDR3 is CASSVEGVGHDEQFF. The CDR3 region has the DNA TGTGCCAGCAGCGTAGAGGGCGTAGGGCACGATGAGCAGTTCTTC.

The sample holds a few counts of this clone. The chain combines TRBV5-6 with TRBJ2-1; D remains ambiguous. Trimming removed 0 bases from V and 6 bases from J, with 7 bases in between. There are 13 residues in the CDR3. Germline V gene sequence: CDR1 SGHDT, CDR2 YYEEEE. CDR3 DNA sequence: TGTGCCAGCAGCTTGGCGATGGGCAATGAGCAGTTCTTC. It translates to CASSLAMGNEQFF. The entire variable domain, with the rest obtained from reference TRBV5-6 and TRBJ2-1, is as follows: DAGVTQSPTHLIKTRGQQVTLRCSPKSGHDTVSWYQQALGQGPQFIFQYYEEEERQRGNFPDRFSGHQFPNYSSELNVNALLLGDSALYLCASSLAMGNEQFFGPGTRLTVL.